Listed below are T cell receptor beta chains from one sample, sequenced in a study of T cells expressing NK-cell markers. TCRdb reprocessed the 5' RACE reads and keeps a single row for each CDR3 protein, giving no DNA. This sample carries 200,000 to 300,000 distinct CDR3 sequences, with 0.39% going to the ten biggest clones. Sequenced: blood T cells: a sorted CD56 or NKG2C T cell subset, CD4+ or CD8+ T cells, or bulk PBMC T cells (not recorded which). These receptors came from a man aged 18 to 29 in good health. Both conserved end residues are part of each CDR3. Fields, in order: CDR3 protein, V gene, J gene.

CDR3aa: CASSQEEVGEQYF
v_gene: TRBV4-3
j_gene: TRBJ2-7

CDR3aa: CAGGRKRQETQYF
v_gene: TRBV7-2
j_gene: TRBJ2-5

CDR3aa: CASSPAGIMNTEAFF
v_gene: TRBV7-2
j_gene: TRBJ1-1

CDR3aa: CSARPPLGSVHNEQFF
v_gene: TRBV20-1
j_gene: TRBJ2-1

CDR3aa: CASSPRGAGTSGAPYNEQFF
v_gene: TRBV4-2
j_gene: TRBJ2-1

CDR3aa: CSARDEGRYWRDEQYF
v_gene: TRBV20-1
j_gene: TRBJ2-7

CDR3aa: CSVGGQGRRADTQYF
v_gene: TRBV29-1
j_gene: TRBJ2-3

CDR3aa: CSARDATFSYEQYF
v_gene: TRBV20-1
j_gene: TRBJ2-7

CDR3aa: CASSRKRSPTGWTVETQYF
v_gene: TRBV12-3/TRBV12-4
j_gene: TRBJ2-5

CDR3aa: CASTPNRGNTEAFF
v_gene: TRBV6-1
j_gene: TRBJ1-1

CDR3aa: CSVEGEQGPDTQYF
v_gene: TRBV29-1
j_gene: TRBJ2-3

CDR3aa: CASSYSSQGIGANVLTF
v_gene: TRBV6-5
j_gene: TRBJ2-6

CDR3aa: CASSLLTGDQPQHF
v_gene: TRBV6-5
j_gene: TRBJ1-5

CDR3aa: CASSPGTGGPNTEAFF
v_gene: TRBV27
j_gene: TRBJ1-1

CDR3aa: CASSIRLGADLNTYSNQPQHF
v_gene: TRBV19
j_gene: TRBJ1-5

CDR3aa: CASSQESRAGYGYTF
v_gene: TRBV4-2
j_gene: TRBJ1-2

CDR3aa: CSVDEGLAGRETQYF
v_gene: TRBV29-1
j_gene: TRBJ2-5